The 18 T cell receptor beta chains below come from one sample, sequenced in a study of cytomegalovirus exposure and HLA in healthy donors (dated 2017 in TCRdb). The library was produced with the immunoSEQ multiplex PCR assay. For the multiplex PCR, a mixture combining 60 forward primers for TCR Vbeta segments and 13 reverse primers for TCR Jbeta segments was used. In TCRdb, the immuneACCESS table is reduced to in-frame sequences with V and J assigned. These tables do not hold every clone; where another copy was compared, an unresolved V gene accounts for under half, and the others remain unexplained. The sample table records about 160,000 clones. The ten most abundant clones make up around 1.5% of the sample. What was sequenced was PBMCs. All receptors come from a woman aged 45-60 years in good health and CMV-seronegative.

This chain uses TRBV5-1 with TRBJ1-6; 12 bases align to TRBD1. The V gene end was trimmed by 3 bases and the J gene end by 8 bases; junction bases not matched to a gene: 3. The V gene's germline CDR1 is SGHRS and CDR2 YFSETQ. This CDR3 is 15 amino acids long. CDR3 sequence: CASSSGQGADSPLHF. The CDR3 nucleotides are TGCGCCAGCAGCTCGGGACAGGGGGCGGATTCACCCCTCCACTTT.

This chain links TRBV7-8 with TRBJ2-7; 9 bases line up with TRBD2. Germline V gives CDR1 SGHVS, CDR2 FQNEAQ. The V gene end was trimmed by 4 bases and the J gene end by 6 bases; junction bases not matched to a gene: 13. This CDR3 has 16 amino acids. CDR3 loop: CASSSTPRGLAFEQYF. CDR3 nucleotide sequence: TGTGCCAGCAGCTCCACACCACGGGGACTAGCCTTCGAGCAGTACTTC.

This chain links TRBV7-2 with TRBJ1-4, with TRBD1 matching 8 bases. Germline V gives CDR1 SGHTA, CDR2 FQGNSA. CDR3 length equals 13 residues. The junction had 2 bases not matched to a gene; V was cut back by 6 bases and J by 5 bases. The CDR3 DNA reads TGTGCCAGCAGGGGACAGGCGAATGAAAAACTGTTTTTT. Its translation: CASRGQANEKLFF.

This chain uses TRBV4-1 with TRBJ1-1, with a tentative D call TRBD1 (6 bases). Germline V gene sequence: CDR1 MGHRA, CDR2 YSYEKL. The CDR3 is 15 residues long. Trimming stripped 6 bases from V and 4 bases from J, with 18 bases between. In DNA form, the CDR3 reads TGCGCCAGCAGGGAACAGGGTAGGACGAGCACTGAAGCTTTCTTT. Amino acid sequence: CASREQGRTSTEAFF.

The chain employs TRBV19 and TRBJ2-7; D is possibly TRBD2 (5 bases). Trimming removed 7 bases from V and 1 base from J, with 14 bases in between. CDR1 is LNHDA, CDR2 SQIVND, per germline (reference sequence). The CDR3 extends over 14 amino acids. CDR3 nucleotides: TGTGCCAGTAAGGAGGAGCGGCAATCCTACGAGCAGTACTTC. This translates into CASKEERQSYEQYF.

CDR3 coding DNA: TGTGCCAGCAGCTTGGACTGGACAGGGTTCTCTGGAAACACCATATATTTT. Its translation: CASSLDWTGFSGNTIYF. This chain connects TRBV5-5 to TRBJ1-3; 8 bases are a match to TRBD1. This CDR3 comprises 17 residues. Looked up from germline, CDR1 is SGHKS and CDR2 is YYEKEE (reference sequence). Trimming at V came to 0 bases and at J to 0 bases, leaving 5 bases not matched to a gene.

The chain couples TRBV30 to TRBJ1-4, with D possibly TRBD1 on 6 matching bases. From germline, CDR1 is GTSNPN and CDR2 SVGIG (reference sequence). The V end was cut by 3 bases, the J end by 4 bases, with 15 bases between. This CDR3 region has 15 residues. The CDR3 DNA follows: TGTGCCTGGAGGATACGGGGGGCGGGTAATGAAAAACTGTTTTTT. It yields the protein CAWRIRGAGNEKLFF.

V gene TRBV19 combines with J gene TRBJ1-1; possible D gene TRBD1, 6 bases. The CDR3 loop spans 13 amino acids. Trimming cost V 7 bases and J 3 bases, with 12 bases left between them. CDR1 is LNHDA, CDR2 SQIVND, per germline (reference sequence). The CDR3 is CASMTGSYTEAFF. The CDR3, as DNA: TGTGCCAGTATGACAGGAAGTTACACTGAAGCTTTCTTT. The full variable domain, rest sourced from reference TRBV19 and TRBJ1-1, is DGGITQSPKYLFRKEGQNVTLSCEQNLNHDAMYWYRQDPGQGLRLIYYSQIVNDFQKGDIAEGYSVSREKKESFPLTVTSAQKNPTAFYLCASMTGSYTEAFFGQGTRLTVV.

V is TRBV30 and J is TRBJ2-7, with a tentative D call TRBD1 (6 bases). The germline V and J ends were trimmed by 3 bases and 2 bases, with 26 bases remaining between them. Germline CDR1 is GTSNPN and CDR2 is SVGIG (reference sequence). This CDR3 is 18 amino acids long. CDR3 DNA: TGTGCCTGGAGCTTACTTCCCCTGGACAGCCTAGGCACCTACGAGCAGTACTTC. This gives the protein CAWSLLPLDSLGTYEQYF.

This sequence joins TRBV30 and TRBJ1-1; 7 bases fit TRBD1. Trimming removed 7 bases from V and 1 base from J; junction bases left unmatched: 6. The CDR3 is 13 amino acids. Germline values: CDR1 GTSNPN, CDR2 SVGIG (reference sequence). The CDR3 DNA reads TGTGCCTCGGGACAGAGCTCGAACACTGAAGCTTTCTTT. Translation: CASGQSSNTEAFF.

V usage is TRBV28 and J usage is TRBJ1-2; no reliable D call. CDR3 length: 12 residues. The V and J ends lost 3 bases and 0 bases respectively, with 2 bases between them. Germline CDR1 MDHEN, CDR2 SYDVKM. This chain's CDR3 is CASSFSNYGYTF. The CDR3 region has the DNA TGTGCCAGCAGTTTCTCTAACTATGGCTACACCTTC.

The rearrangement joins TRBV27 to TRBJ1-2, with TRBD1 identical over 11 bases. CDR3 size: 17 residues. The V and J ends lost 5 bases and 5 bases, in that order; junction bases with no gene match: 13. From germline, CDR1 is MNHEY and CDR2 SMNVEV (reference sequence). The CDR3 DNA reads as TGTGCCAGCAGTGAAACCTGGACAGGGGGCGCGAGGTATGGCTACACCTTC. This encodes CASSETWTGGARYGYTF.

The chain joins TRBV7-3 to TRBJ1-2, with 9 nucleotides matching TRBD1. This CDR3 spans 16 amino acids. CDR1 is SGHTA, CDR2 FQGTGA, per germline. Germline trimming cut 2 bases from V and 8 bases from J; bases unmatched to any gene: 12. The CDR3 sequence: CASSLSGTGTGKGYTF. CDR3 nucleotide sequence: TGTGCCAGCAGCTTATCGGGGACAGGGACAGGGAAAGGCTACACCTTC.

The chain carries TRBV2 and TRBJ1-1; maybe TRBD1 (6 bases). Trimming stripped 4 bases from V and 5 bases from J, with 14 bases between. Germline loops: CDR1 SNHLY, CDR2 FYNNEI. CDR3 length: 14 amino acids. This CDR3 is CASSVRGMLTEAFF. The CDR3 coding sequence is TGTGCCAGCAGTGTTAGGGGGATGTTGACTGAAGCTTTCTTT.

The V and J genes are TRBV7-2 and TRBJ1-2; D possibly corresponds to TRBD1 (6 bases). V was cut by 2 bases and J by 4 bases, with 17 bases left in between. Germline V gene data show CDR1 as SGHTA and CDR2 as FQGNSA. The CDR3 totals 16 residues. The CDR3 loop reads CASSLRAGEEGYGYTF. Written as DNA, the CDR3 is TGTGCCAGCAGCTTACGGGCAGGGGAAGAGGGCTATGGCTACACCTTC. The variable domain in full, with the rest retrieved from reference TRBV7-2 and TRBJ1-2, is GAGVSQSPSNKVTEKGKDVELRCDPISGHTALYWYRQSLGQGLEFLIYFQGNSAPDKSGLPSDRFSAERTGGSVSTLTIQRTQQEDSAVYLCASSLRAGEEGYGYTFGSGTRLTVV.

As to this clone: The same CDR3 arises from other DNA sequences in this sample as well. V usage is TRBV18 and J usage is TRBJ1-1; D call uncertain. The V and J ends lost 2 bases and 3 bases respectively, with 10 bases between them. Looked up from germline, CDR1 is KGHSH and CDR2 is LQKENI. CDR3 length: 14 amino acids. The CDR3 nucleotides are TGTGCCAGCTCACCAGGAGGAGGGCACACTGAAGCTTTCTTT. Translating it yields CASSPGGGHTEAFF.

The gene calls are TRBV7-2 and TRBJ2-1; no reliable D call. V lost 3 bases and J lost 0, with 9 bases in between. Germline loops: CDR1 SGHTA, CDR2 FQGNSA. The CDR3 loop spans 15 amino acids. CDR3 amino acids: CASSFLTSSYNEQFF. For the CDR3, the DNA is TGTGCCAGCAGCTTCCTTACGAGCTCCTACAATGAGCAGTTCTTC.

The gene calls are TRBV18 and TRBJ2-7; D not certain. V was shortened by 0 bases and J by 3 bases, with 12 bases between the two germline ends. CDR1 is KGHSH and CDR2 is LQKENI in the germline V gene. The CDR3 covers 15 residues. CDR3: CASSPPSNPGYEQYF. The DNA for the CDR3 is TGTGCCAGCTCACCACCGTCCAACCCAGGCTACGAGCAGTACTTC.